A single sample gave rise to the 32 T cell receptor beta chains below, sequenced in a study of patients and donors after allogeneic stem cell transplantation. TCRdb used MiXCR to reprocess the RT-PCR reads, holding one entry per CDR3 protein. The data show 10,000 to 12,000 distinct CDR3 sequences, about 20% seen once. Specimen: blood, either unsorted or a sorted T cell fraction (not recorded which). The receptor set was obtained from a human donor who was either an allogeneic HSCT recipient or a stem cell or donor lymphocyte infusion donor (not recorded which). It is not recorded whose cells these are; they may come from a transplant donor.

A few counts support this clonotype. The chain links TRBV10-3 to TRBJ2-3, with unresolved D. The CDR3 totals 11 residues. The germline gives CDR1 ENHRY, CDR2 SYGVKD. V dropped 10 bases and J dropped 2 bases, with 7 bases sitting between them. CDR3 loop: CATQNTDTQYF. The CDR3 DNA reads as TGTGCCACACAAAACACAGATACGCAGTATTTT.

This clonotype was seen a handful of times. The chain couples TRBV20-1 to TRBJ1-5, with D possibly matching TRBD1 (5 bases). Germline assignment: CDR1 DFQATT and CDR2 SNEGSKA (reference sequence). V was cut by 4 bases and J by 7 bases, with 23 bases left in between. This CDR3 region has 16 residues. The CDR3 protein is CSAKGTGPRLGQPQHF. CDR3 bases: TGCAGTGCTAAGGGGACGGGGCCTAGACTCGGGCAGCCCCAGCATTTT.

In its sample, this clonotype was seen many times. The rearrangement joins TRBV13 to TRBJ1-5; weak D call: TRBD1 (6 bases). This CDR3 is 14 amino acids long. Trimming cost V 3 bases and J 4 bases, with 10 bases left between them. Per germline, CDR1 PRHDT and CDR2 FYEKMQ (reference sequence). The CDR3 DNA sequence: TGTGCCAGCAGCTTTTGGGGGGCGAATCAGCCCCAGCATTTT. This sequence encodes CASSFWGANQPQHF.

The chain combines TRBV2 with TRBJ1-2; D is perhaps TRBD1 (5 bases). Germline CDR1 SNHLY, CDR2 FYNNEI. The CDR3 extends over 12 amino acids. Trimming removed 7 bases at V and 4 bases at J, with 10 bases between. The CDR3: CASKRQIYGYTF. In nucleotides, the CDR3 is TGTGCCAGCAAGAGACAGATCTATGGCTACACCTTC.

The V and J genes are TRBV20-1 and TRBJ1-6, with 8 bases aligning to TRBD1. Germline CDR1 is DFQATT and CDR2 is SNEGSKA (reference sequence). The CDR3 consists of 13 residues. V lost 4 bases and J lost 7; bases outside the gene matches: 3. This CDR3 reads CSANRGGNSPLHF. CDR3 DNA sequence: TGCAGTGCTAACAGGGGGGGAAATTCACCCCTCCACTTT.

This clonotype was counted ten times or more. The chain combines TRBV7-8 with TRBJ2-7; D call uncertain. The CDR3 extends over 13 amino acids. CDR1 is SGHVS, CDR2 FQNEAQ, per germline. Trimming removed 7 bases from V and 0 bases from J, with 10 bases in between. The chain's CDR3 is CASTLGPSYEQYF. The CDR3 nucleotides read TGTGCCAGCACCCTGGGCCCCTCCTACGAGCAGTACTTC.

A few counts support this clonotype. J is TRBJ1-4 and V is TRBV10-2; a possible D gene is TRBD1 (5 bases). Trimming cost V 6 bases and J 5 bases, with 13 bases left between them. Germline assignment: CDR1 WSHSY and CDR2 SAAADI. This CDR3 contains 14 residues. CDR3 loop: CASSRGTRNEKLFF. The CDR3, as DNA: TGCGCCAGCAGCCGGGGGACCCGGAATGAAAAACTGTTTTTT.

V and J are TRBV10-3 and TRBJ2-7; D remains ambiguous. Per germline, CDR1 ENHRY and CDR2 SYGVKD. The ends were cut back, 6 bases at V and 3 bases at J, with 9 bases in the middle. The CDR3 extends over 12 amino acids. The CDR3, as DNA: TGTGCCATCAGCAGACAAAACTACGAGCAGTACTTC. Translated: CAISRQNYEQYF.

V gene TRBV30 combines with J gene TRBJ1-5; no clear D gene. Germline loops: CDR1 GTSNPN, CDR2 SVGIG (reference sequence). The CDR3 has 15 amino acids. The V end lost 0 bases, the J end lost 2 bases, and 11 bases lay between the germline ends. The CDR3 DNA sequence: TGTGCCTGGAGTGTCGGGTCATCGGGCAATCAGCCCCAGCATTTT. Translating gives CAWSVGSSGNQPQHF.

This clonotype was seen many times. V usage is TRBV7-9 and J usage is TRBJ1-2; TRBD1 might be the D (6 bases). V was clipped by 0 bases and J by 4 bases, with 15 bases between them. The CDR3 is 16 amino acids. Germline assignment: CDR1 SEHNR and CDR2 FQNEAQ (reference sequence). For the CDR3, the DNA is TGTGCCAGCAGCTTAGCAAGCTTAGGACAGCTCTATGGCTACACCTTC. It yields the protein CASSLASLGQLYGYTF. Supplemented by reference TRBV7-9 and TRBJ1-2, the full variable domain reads DTGVSQNPRHKITKRGQNVTFRCDPISEHNRLYWYRQTLGQGPEFLTYFQNEAQLEKSRLLSDRFSAERPKGSFSTLEIQRTEQGDSAMYLCASSLASLGQLYGYTFGSGTRLTVV.

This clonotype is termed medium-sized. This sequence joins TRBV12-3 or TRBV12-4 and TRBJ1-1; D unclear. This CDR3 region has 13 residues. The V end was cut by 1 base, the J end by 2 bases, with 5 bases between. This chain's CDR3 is CASSLGSNTEAFF. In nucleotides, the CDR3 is TGTGCCAGCAGTTTAGGGTCCAACACTGAAGCTTTCTTT.

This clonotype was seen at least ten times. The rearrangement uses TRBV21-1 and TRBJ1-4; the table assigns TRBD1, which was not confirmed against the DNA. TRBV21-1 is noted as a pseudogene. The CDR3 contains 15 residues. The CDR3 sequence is CASSPPGGPTEKLFF. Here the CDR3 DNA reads TGTGCCAGCAGCCCTCCCGGGGGGCCTACGGAAAAACTGTTTTTT.

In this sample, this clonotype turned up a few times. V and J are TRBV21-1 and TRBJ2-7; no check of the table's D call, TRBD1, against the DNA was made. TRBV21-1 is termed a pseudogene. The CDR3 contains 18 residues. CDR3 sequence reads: CASSQSKGDSETQYEQYF. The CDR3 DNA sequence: TGTGCCAGCTCCCAGAGTAAAGGGGACAGCGAAACCCAATACGAGCAGTACTTC.

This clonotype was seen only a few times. The CDR3 region is CASSLRAEAPSVLGYTF. DNA for the CDR3: TGTGCCAGCAGCTTGAGGGCAGAGGCGCCTTCAGTTCTTGGCTACACCTTC. The gene calls are TRBV5-6 and TRBJ1-2; no clear D. Trimming removed 1 base at V and 7 bases at J, with 23 bases between. The germline CDR1 and CDR2 sequences are SGHDT and YYEEEE. This CDR3 is 17 amino acids long.

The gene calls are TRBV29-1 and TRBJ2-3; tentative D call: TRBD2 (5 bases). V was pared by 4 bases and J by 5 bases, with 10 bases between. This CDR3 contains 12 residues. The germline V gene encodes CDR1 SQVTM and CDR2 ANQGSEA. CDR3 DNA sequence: TGCAGCGTTGTTGAGGGATTAGATACGCAGTATTTT. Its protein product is CSVVEGLDTQYF.

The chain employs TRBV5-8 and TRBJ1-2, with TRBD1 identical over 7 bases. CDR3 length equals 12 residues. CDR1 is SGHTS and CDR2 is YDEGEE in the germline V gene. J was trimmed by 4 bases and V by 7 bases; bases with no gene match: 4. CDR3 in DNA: TGTGCCAGCGCAAGGGGGCCCTATGGCTACACCTTC. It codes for CASARGPYGYTF.

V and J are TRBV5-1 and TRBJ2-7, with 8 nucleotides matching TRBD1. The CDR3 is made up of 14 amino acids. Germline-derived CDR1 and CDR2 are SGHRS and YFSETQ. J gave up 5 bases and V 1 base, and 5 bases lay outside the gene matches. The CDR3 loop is CASSLQGANNEQYF. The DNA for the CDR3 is TGCGCCAGCAGCTTGCAGGGGGCTAACAACGAGCAGTACTTC.

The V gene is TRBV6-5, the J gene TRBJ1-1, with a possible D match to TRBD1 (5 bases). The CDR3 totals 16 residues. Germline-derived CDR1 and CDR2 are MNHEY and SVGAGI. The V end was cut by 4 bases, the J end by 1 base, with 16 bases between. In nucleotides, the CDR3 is TGTGCCAGCAGTTCTGGTCCTGGGGGGGAGAACACTGAAGCTTTCTTT. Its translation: CASSSGPGGENTEAFF.

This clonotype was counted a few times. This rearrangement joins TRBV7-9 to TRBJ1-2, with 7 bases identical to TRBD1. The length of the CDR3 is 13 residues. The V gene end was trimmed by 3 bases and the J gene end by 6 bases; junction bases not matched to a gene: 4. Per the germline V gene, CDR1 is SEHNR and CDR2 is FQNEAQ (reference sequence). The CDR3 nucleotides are TGTGCCAGCAGCTTCCAGGGGGTTGATGGCTACACCTTC. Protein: CASSFQGVDGYTF.

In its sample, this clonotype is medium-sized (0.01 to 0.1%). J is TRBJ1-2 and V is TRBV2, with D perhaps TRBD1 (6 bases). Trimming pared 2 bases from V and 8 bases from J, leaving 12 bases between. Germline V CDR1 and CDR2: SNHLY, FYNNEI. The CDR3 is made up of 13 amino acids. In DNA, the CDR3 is TGTGCCAGCAGTGAAAGGGGGAGGGAAGGCTACACCTTC. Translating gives CASSERGREGYTF.

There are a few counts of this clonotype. For the CDR3, the DNA is TGTGCCAGCAGGGGGACTCCCGAGGGCGGAAACACCATATATTTT. Protein product: CASRGTPEGGNTIYF. The chain joins TRBV12-3 or TRBV12-4 to TRBJ1-3; D perhaps matches TRBD1 (5 bases). V lost 6 bases and J 4 bases, leaving 16 bases between the germline ends. CDR3 length: 15 residues.

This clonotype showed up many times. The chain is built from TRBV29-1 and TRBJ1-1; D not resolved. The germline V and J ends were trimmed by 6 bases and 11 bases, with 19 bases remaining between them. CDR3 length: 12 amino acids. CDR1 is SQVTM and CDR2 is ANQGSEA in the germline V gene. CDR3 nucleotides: TGCAGCGTGACCTTGGAGGGAGGTGGCGCTTTCTTT. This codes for CSVTLEGGGAFF.

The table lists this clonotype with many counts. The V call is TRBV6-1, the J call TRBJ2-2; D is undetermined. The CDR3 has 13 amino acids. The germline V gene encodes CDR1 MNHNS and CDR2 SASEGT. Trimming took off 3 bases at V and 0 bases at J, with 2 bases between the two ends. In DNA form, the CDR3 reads TGTGCCAGCAGTGATCCGAACACCGGGGAGCTGTTTTTT. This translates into CASSDPNTGELFF.

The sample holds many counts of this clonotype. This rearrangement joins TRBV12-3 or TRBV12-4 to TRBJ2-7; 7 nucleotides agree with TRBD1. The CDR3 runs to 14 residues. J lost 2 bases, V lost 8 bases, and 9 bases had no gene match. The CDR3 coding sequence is TGTGCCAGCTCCCCAGGGGGTGGAACCTACGAGCAGTACTTC. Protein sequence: CASSPGGGTYEQYF.

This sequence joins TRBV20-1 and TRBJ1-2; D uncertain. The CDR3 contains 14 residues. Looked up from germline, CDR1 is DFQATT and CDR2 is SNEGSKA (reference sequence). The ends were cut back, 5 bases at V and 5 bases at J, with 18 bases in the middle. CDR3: CSAVRQGSQYGYTF. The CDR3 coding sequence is TGCAGTGCTGTCCGTCAAGGGAGCCAATATGGCTACACCTTC.

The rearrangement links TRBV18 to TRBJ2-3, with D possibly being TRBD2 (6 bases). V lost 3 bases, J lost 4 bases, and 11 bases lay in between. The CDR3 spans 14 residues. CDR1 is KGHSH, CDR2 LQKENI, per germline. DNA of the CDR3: TGTGCCAGCTCACCGGGGGGATCGGCAGATACGCAGTATTTT. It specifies CASSPGGSADTQYF.

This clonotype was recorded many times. The CDR3 reads CASSGNRSLGYNYGYTF. CDR3 coding DNA: TGTGCCAGCAGTGGAAACAGGAGTCTGGGGTATAACTATGGCTACACCTTC. V usage is TRBV25-1 and J usage is TRBJ1-2; TRBD1 is a possible D gene (5 bases). Trimming took off 4 bases at V and 1 base at J, with 19 bases between the two ends. CDR1 is MGHDK, CDR2 SYGVNS, per germline. The CDR3 extends over 17 amino acids.

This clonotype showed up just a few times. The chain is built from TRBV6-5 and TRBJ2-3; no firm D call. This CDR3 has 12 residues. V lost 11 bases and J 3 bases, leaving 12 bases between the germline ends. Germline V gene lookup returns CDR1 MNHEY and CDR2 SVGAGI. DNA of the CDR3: TGTGCCGCGTGGGATCTGACAGATACGCAGTATTTT. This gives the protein CAAWDLTDTQYF.

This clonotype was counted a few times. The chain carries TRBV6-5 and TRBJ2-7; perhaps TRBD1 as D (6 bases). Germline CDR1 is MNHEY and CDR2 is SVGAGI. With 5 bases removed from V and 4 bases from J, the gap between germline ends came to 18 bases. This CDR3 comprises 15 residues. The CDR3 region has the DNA TGTGCCAGCAGTGCCCAAACAGGGTTGAGGTACGAGCAGTACTTC. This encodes CASSAQTGLRYEQYF.

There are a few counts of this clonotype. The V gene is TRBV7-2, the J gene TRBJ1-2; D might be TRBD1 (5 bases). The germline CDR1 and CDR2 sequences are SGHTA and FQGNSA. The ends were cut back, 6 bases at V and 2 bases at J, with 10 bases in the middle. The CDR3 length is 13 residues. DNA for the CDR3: TGTGCCAGCAGTCCTCAGGGAAACTATGGCTACACCTTC. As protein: CASSPQGNYGYTF.

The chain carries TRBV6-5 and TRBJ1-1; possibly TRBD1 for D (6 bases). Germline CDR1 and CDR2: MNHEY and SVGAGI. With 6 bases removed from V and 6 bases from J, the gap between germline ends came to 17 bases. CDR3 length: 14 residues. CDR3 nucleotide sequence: TGTGCCAGCAGCCCCAACAGGGACGGGGCTGAAGCTTTCTTT. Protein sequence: CASSPNRDGAEAFF.

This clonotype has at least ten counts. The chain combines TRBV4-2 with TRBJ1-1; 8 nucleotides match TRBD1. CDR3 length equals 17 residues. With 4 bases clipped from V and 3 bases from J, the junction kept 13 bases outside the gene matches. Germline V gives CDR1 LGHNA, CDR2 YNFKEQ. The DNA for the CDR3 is TGTGCCAGCAGCCCAAACCCTCGGGCAGGGGGCGACACTGAAGCTTTCTTT. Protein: CASSPNPRAGGDTEAFF.